The text below deals with one T cell receptor (beta chain). Its antigen remains unidentified. Clones were read by immunoSEQ multiplex PCR, and TCRdb kept only the in-frame ones, dropping some. Seen here are 80,000 to 90,000 clones, about 92% observed once, and the top ten hold around 2.2%. This specimen comes from a study of T cell responses to AZD1222 COVID-19 vaccine. Across the study: Whether given at about 4 or about 12 weeks, second doses were pooled.

Trimming took off 0 bases at V and 0 bases at J, with 4 bases between the two ends. This CDR3 comprises 14 residues. Looked up from germline, CDR1 is SGDLS and CDR2 is YYNGEE. Study findings and constraints: Females outnumbered males among donors, who were mostly white British; clonal diversity was possibly underestimated. Rises in breadth and depth of Spike-specific TCRs came after two AZD1222 doses. Repertoire sampling was restricted to post-peak T cell response timepoints.

Source: peripheral blood, taken on day 0 of AZD1222 vaccination. The receptor's source is an adult in good health. V gene TRBV9 combines with J gene TRBJ1-3; D is uncertain. The CDR3 sequence is CASSVENSGNTIYF. Written as DNA, the CDR3 is TGTGCCAGCAGCGTAGAAAACTCTGGAAACACCATATATTTT.